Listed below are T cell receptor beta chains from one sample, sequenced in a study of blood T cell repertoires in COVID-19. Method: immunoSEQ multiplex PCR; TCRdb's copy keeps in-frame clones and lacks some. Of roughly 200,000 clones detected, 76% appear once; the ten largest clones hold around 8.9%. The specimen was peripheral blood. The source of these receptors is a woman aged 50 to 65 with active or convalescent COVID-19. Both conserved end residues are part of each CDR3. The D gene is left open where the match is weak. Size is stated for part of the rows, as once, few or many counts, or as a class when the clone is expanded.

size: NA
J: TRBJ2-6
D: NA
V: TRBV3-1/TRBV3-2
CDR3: CASSQGGARRAGANVLTF
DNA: TGTGCCAGCAGCCAAGGTGGGGCGCGTCGGGCTGGGGCCAACGTCCTGACTTTC

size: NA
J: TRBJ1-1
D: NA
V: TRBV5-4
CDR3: CASSWMAGNTEAFF
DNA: TGTGCCAGCAGCTGGATGGCAGGGAACACTGAAGCTTTCTTT

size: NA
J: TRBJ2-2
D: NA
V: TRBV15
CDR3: CATSLYRDSSNTGELFF
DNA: TGTGCCACCAGCCTCTATCGGGACTCCTCGAACACCGGGGAGCTGTTTTTT

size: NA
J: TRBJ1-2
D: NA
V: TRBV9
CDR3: CASSARRGGYTF
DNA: TGTGCCAGCAGCGCCAGGCGGGGCGGCTACACCTTC

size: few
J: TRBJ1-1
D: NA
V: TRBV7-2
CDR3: CASSLVKGGTEAFF
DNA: TGTGCCAGCAGCTTAGTAAAAGGGGGCACTGAAGCTTTCTTT

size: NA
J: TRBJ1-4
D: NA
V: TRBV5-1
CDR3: CASSSGQNNEKLFF
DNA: TGCGCCAGCAGCTCCGGACAGAATAATGAAAAACTGTTTTTT

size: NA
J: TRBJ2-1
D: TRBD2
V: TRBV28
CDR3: CASSGTPGLAGGRYNEQFF
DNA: TGTGCCAGCAGTGGGACACCGGGACTAGCGGGAGGCCGGTACAATGAGCAGTTCTTC

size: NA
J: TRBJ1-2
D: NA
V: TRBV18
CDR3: CASSPRTEGYGYTF
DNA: TGTGCCAGCTCACCTAGGACAGAAGGCTATGGCTACACCTTC

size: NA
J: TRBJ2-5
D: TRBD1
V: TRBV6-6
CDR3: CASSQGEWETQYF
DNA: TGTGCCAGCAGCCAGGGGGAGTGGGAGACCCAGTACTTC

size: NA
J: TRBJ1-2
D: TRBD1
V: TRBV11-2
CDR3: CASSFSAGQGGFGYTF
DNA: TGTGCCAGCAGCTTTAGTGCAGGACAGGGGGGATTTGGCTACACCTTC

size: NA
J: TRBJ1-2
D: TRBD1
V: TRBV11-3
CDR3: CASSPGTGATYGYTF
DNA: TGTGCCAGCAGCCCCGGGACAGGGGCAACCTATGGCTACACCTTC

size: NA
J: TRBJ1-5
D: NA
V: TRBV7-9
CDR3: CASSLGRDQPQHF
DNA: TGTGCCAGCAGCCTAGGCCGCGATCAGCCCCAGCATTTT

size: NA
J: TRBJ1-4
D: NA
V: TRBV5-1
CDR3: CASSFPGANEKLFF
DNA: TGCGCCAGCAGCTTCCCGGGGGCTAATGAAAAACTGTTTTTT

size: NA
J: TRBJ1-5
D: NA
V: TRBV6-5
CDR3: CASSYSPGPNKQPQHF
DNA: TGTGCCAGCAGTTACAGTCCAGGCCCCAATAAGCAGCCCCAGCATTTT

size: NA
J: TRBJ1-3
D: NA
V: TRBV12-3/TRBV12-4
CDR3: CASSPSAGNTIYF
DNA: TGTGCCAGCAGTCCCTCGGCTGGAAACACCATATATTTT